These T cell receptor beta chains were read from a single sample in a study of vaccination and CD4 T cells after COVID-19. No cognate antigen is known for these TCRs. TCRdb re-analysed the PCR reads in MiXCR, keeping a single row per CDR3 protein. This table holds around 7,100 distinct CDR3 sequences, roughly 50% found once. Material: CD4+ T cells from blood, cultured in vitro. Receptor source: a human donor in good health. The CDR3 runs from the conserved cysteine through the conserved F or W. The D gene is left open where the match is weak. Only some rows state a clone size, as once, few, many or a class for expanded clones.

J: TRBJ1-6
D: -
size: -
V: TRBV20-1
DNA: TGCAGTGCTAGAGCCTCTTTGGCGAGTAATTCACCCCTCCACTTT
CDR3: CSARASLASNSPLHF

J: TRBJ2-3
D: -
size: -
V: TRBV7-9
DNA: TGTGCCAGCAGCTTAGCGCTGGGAAGCACAGATACGCAGTATTTT
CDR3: CASSLALGSTDTQYF

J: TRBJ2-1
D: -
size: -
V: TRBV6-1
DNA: TGTGCCAGCAGACCATACGGGACCCGGTACAATGAGCAGTTCTTC
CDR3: CASRPYGTRYNEQFF

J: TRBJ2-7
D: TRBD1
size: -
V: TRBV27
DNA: TGTGCCAGCAGTAAGGGACAGGGGAGGGCCTACGAGCAGTACTTC
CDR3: CASSKGQGRAYEQYF

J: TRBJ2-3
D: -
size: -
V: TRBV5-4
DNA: TGTGCCAGCAGCTTGGAACTAGGTACGCAGTATTTT
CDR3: CASSLELGTQYF

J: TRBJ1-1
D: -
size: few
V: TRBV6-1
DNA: TGTGCCAGCAGCAACGGGCTTAAGGCGGCTTTCTTT
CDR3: CASSNGLKAAFF

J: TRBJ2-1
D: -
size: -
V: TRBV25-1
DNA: TGTGCCAGCAGTGAAAGGACGGGCCTACAATTGAAGCAGTTCTTC
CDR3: CASSERTGLQLKQFF

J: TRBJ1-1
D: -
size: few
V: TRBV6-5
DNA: TGTGCCAGCAGTTTACACCGGGACACTGAAGCTTTCTTT
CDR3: CASSLHRDTEAFF

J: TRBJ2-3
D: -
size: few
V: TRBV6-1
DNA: TGTGCCGTGGGGGCGTTTAGGGACATTAGCACAGATACGCAGTATTTT
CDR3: CAVGAFRDISTDTQYF

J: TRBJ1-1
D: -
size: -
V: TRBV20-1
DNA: TGCAGTGCTAGTACCGACAGGGAAGCTTTCTTT
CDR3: CSASTDREAFF

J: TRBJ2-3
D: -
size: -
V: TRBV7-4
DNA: TGTGCCAGCAGCTGGACGGAAAGCACAGATACGCAGTATTTT
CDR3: CASSWTESTDTQYF

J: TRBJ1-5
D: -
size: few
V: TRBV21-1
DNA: TGTGCCAGCAGCATTCTTCGGCCGGGACAGGGGGTTGCTCAGCCCCAGCATTTT
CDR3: CASSILRPGQGVAQPQHF

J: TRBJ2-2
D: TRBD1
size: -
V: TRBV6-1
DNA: TGTGCCAGCAGTGAACAGGGGGTCACCGGGGAGCTGTTTTTT
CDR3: CASSEQGVTGELFF

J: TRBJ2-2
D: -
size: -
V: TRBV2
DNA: TGTGCCAGCAGTGAGACTTGGCAGGGTTACGGGGAGCTGTTTTTT
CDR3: CASSETWQGYGELFF

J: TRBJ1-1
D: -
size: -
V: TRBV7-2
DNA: TGTGCCAGCAGCCCAACGACAGACCACACTGAAGCTTTCTTT
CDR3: CASSPTTDHTEAFF

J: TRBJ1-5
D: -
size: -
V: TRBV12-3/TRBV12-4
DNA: TGTGCCAGCGGACGGAATAATCAGCCCCAGCATTTT
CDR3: CASGRNNQPQHF

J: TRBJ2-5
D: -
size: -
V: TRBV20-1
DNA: TGCAGTGCCCCACCGGACGGGGCCCAGACCCAGTACTTC
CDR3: CSAPPDGAQTQYF

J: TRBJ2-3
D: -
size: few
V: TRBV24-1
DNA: TGTGCCACCAGTGATCCGGGACTCGACCGGGATACGCAGTATTTT
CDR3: CATSDPGLDRDTQYF

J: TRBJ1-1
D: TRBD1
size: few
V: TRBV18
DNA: TGTGCCAGCTCACCTAGGGACCTCACAGGGGGCGGCATGAACACTGAAGCTTTCTTT
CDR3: CASSPRDLTGGGMNTEAFF

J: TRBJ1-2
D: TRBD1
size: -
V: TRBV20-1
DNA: TGCAGTGCTAGAGATCCAGACAGGGGTTATGGCTACACCTTC
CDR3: CSARDPDRGYGYTF

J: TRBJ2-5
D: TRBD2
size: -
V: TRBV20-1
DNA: TGCAGTGCTCCCCCCGGGACTAGCGCCTACGGCCAAGAGACCCAGTACTTC
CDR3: CSAPPGTSAYGQETQYF

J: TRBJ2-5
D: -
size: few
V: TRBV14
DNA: TGTGCCAGCAGCCAGTGGACAGCTAAAGAGACCCAGTACTTC
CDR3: CASSQWTAKETQYF

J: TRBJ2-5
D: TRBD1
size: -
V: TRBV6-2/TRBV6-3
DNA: TGTGCCAGCAGTTACCCTGGGACAGGTCCGGGGACCCAGTACTTC
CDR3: CASSYPGTGPGTQYF

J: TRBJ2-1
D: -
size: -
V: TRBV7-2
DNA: TGTGCCAGCAGCTTAGAAGCTACGGGGCCTTACAATGAGCAGTTCTTC
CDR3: CASSLEATGPYNEQFF

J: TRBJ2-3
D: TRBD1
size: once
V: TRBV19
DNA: TGTGCCAGTACCCAAGGGGGCAGGGACACAGATACGCAGTATTTT
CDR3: CASTQGGRDTDTQYF

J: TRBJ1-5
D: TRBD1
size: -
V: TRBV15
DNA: TGTGCCACCAGCGGGACAGGGTCCCGTCAGCCCCAGCATTTT
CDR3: CATSGTGSRQPQHF

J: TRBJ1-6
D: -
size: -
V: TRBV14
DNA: TGTGCCAGCAGCCAAGGGACAGTTAATTCACCCCTCCACTTT
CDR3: CASSQGTVNSPLHF

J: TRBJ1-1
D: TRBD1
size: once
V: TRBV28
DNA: TGTGCCAGCACCCAACCGTGGGGGGACAGATTAACGAACACTGAAGCTTTCTTT
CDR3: CASTQPWGDRLTNTEAFF

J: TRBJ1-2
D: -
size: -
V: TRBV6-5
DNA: TGTGCCAGCAGTTACCGCCAGGACCCCGTCGCTCACTATGGCTACACCTTC
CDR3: CASSYRQDPVAHYGYTF

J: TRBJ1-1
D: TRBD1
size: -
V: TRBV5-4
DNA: TGTGCCAGCAGCTTGGGGGGACAGGGGATGAACACTGAAGCTTTCTTT
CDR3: CASSLGGQGMNTEAFF

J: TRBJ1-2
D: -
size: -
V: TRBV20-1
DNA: TGCAGTGCTATGACACGCCACTATGGCTACACCTTC
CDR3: CSAMTRHYGYTF

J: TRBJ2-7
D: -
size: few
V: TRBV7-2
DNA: TGTGCCAGCAGCTTAGCGGGCTCGGGATCCTTCTACGAGCAGTACTTC
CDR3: CASSLAGSGSFYEQYF

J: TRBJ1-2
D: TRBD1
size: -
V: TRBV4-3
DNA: TGCGCCAGCAGCCAAGGCGGGACAGGGGGCCTGGGCTACACCTTC
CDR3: CASSQGGTGGLGYTF

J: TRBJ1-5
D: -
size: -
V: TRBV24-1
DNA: TGTGCCACCAGTGATTTGCAGGGAAGCCAGCCCCAGCATTTT
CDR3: CATSDLQGSQPQHF